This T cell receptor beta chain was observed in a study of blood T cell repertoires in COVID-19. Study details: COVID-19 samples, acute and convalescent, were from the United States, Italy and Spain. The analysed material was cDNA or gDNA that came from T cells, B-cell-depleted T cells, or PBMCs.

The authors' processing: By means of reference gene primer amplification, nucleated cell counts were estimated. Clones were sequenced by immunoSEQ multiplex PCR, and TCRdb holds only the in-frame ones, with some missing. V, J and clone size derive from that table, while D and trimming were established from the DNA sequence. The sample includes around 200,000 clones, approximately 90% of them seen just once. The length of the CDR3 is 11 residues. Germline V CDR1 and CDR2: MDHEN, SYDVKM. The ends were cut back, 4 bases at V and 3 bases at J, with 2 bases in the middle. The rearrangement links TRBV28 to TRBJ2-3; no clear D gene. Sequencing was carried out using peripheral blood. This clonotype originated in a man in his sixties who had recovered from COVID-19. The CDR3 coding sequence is TGTGCCAGCAGTTCTACAGATACGCAGTATTTT. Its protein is CASSSTDTQYF.